Below, 25 T cell receptor beta chains from the same sample are listed, as sequenced in a study of cytomegalovirus exposure and HLA in healthy donors. PCR employed 60 Vbeta and 13 Jbeta primers. Produced via immunoSEQ multiplex PCR; TCRdb's table is partial and in-frame only. The sample contains around 260,000 clones, 80% of which appear only once. Sequencing was done on a sample of PBMCs. These receptors originate from a girl aged 2 to 10 in good health and CMV-seronegative.

The chain combines TRBV7-9 with TRBJ2-5; TRBD1 aligns across 11 bases. The length of the CDR3 is 15 residues. Losses at the gene ends were 5 bases for V and 4 bases for J; bases not matched to a gene: 6. From germline, CDR1 is SEHNR and CDR2 FQNEAQ (reference sequence). The CDR3: CASSRTGGAVETQYF. CDR3 in DNA: TGTGCCAGCAGCCGGACAGGGGGCGCCGTAGAGACCCAGTACTTC.

J is TRBJ1-2 and V is TRBV7-9; 8 bases line up with TRBD1. CDR3 length: 17 residues. Germline-derived CDR1 and CDR2 are SEHNR and FQNEAQ (reference sequence). The V gene end was trimmed by 5 bases and the J gene end by 2 bases; junction bases not matched to a gene: 13. The CDR3 protein is CASSSGGRDRLNYGYTF. For the CDR3, the DNA is TGTGCCAGCAGCAGCGGAGGCCGGGACAGGTTAAACTATGGCTACACCTTC.

This clone was counted a few times. This chain uses TRBV6-4 with TRBJ2-5, with 9 bases lining up with TRBD2. This CDR3 has 18 residues. The V gene end was trimmed by 0 bases and the J gene end by 4 bases; junction bases not matched to a gene: 12. The V gene's germline CDR1 is MRHNA and CDR2 SNTAGT. The CDR3 DNA reads as TGTGCCAGCAGTGACTCGAATCGGCAGCGGGGGGATGGAGAGACCCAGTACTTC. It codes for CASSDSNRQRGDGETQYF.

This chain connects TRBV5-6 to TRBJ2-1, with 13 positions matching TRBD2. The CDR3 totals 16 residues. V was clipped by 0 bases and J by 10 bases; unmatched bases: 7. Germline V gives CDR1 SGHDT, CDR2 YYEEEE. This CDR3 is CASSLATSGRLGEQFF. DNA of the CDR3: TGTGCCAGCAGCTTGGCGACTAGCGGGAGGTTAGGGGAGCAGTTCTTC. Variable domain in full (rest from reference TRBV5-6 and TRBJ2-1): DAGVTQSPTHLIKTRGQQVTLRCSPKSGHDTVSWYQQALGQGPQFIFQYYEEEERQRGNFPDRFSGHQFPNYSSELNVNALLLGDSALYLCASSLATSGRLGEQFFGPGTRLTVL.

The V and J genes are TRBV18 and TRBJ1-2; tentative D call: TRBD1 (5 bases). CDR1 is KGHSH and CDR2 is LQKENI in the germline V gene. This CDR3 is built from 14 residues. V lost 2 bases and J lost 8, with 15 bases in between. The CDR3, as DNA: TGTGCCAGCTCACCAGTATGGGGCGCGAACGGCTACACCTTC. It is translated as CASSPVWGANGYTF.

The chain couples TRBV6-5 to TRBJ2-3; D possibly corresponds to TRBD2 (5 bases). CDR3 length equals 15 residues. CDR1 MNHEY and CDR2 SVGAGI come from the germline V gene. V was trimmed by 5 bases and J by 4 bases, leaving 16 bases between them. CDR3 loop: CASSPDGGTPDTQYF. As DNA, the CDR3 is TGTGCCAGCAGTCCCGACGGAGGAACCCCAGATACGCAGTATTTT.

J is TRBJ2-1 and V is TRBV5-1, with D unresolved. Germline CDR1 is SGHRS and CDR2 is YFSETQ. The germline V and J ends were trimmed by 3 bases and 4 bases, with 8 bases remaining between them. This CDR3 is 13 amino acids long. CDR3 nucleotide sequence: TGCGCCAGCAGCTCACTGTGGTACAATGAGCAGTTCTTC. Translated, it gives CASSSLWYNEQFF.

J is TRBJ2-1 and V is TRBV19; D gene unclear. The length of the CDR3 is 14 residues. CDR1 is LNHDA and CDR2 is SQIVND in the germline V gene (reference sequence). The ends were cut back, 4 bases at V and 4 bases at J, with 11 bases in the middle. CDR3: CASSTSHEYNEQFF. For the CDR3, the DNA is TGTGCCAGTAGTACTAGTCACGAGTACAATGAGCAGTTCTTC.

The V and J genes are TRBV27 and TRBJ2-7, with 8 positions matching TRBD2. The CDR3 totals 17 residues. The germline V gene has CDR1 MNHEY and CDR2 SMNVEV (reference sequence). Trimming at V came to 7 bases and at J to 0 bases, leaving 14 bases not matched to a gene. Here the CDR3 DNA reads TGTGCCAGCAAGGGCTTAGCGGGGTGGGGGTTCTCCTACGAGCAGTACTTC. Amino acids: CASKGLAGWGFSYEQYF.

The chain joins TRBV18 to TRBJ2-5; 11 positions agree with TRBD2. Germline loops: CDR1 KGHSH, CDR2 LQKENI. V trimming: 5 bases; J trimming: 5 bases; junction bases outside the gene matches: 7. This CDR3 comprises 15 residues. CDR3 in DNA: TGTGCCAGCTCATCCACTAGCGGGAGCGCGGAGACCCAGTACTTC. Its translation is CASSSTSGSAETQYF. Full variable domain (missing parts from reference TRBV18 and TRBJ2-5): NAGVMQNPRHLVRRRGQEARLRCSPMKGHSHVYWYRQLPEEGLKFMVYLQKENIIDESGMPKERFSAEFPKEGPSILRIQQVVRGDSAAYFCASSSTSGSAETQYFGPGTRLLVL.

CDR3 residues: CASSLQASGYYGYTF. The CDR3 DNA sequence: TGCGCCAGCAGCTTGCAAGCGTCGGGGTACTATGGCTACACCTTC. The chain combines TRBV5-1 with TRBJ1-2; D not certain. CDR1 is SGHRS and CDR2 is YFSETQ in the germline V gene. The CDR3 has 15 amino acids. V lost 1 base, J lost 3 bases, and 13 bases lay in between.

DNA for the CDR3: TGTGCCAGCTCACGGGGACAGGGGACTGAAGCTTTCTTT. Amino acid sequence: CASSRGQGTEAFF. The genes are TRBV18 and TRBJ1-1; TRBD1 aligns across 10 bases. Looked up from germline, CDR1 is KGHSH and CDR2 is LQKENI. Trimming cost V 4 bases and J 5 bases; bases outside gene matches: 1. The CDR3 consists of 13 residues.

This clone showed up just a few times. The chain couples TRBV5-5 to TRBJ2-7; 8 bases agree with TRBD1. The germline V gene encodes CDR1 SGHKS and CDR2 YYEKEE (reference sequence). Trimming at V came to 0 bases and at J to 2 bases, leaving 1 base not matched to a gene. The CDR3 covers 14 residues. The DNA of the CDR3 is TGTGCCAGCAGCTTGGTACAGGGGGCCTACGAGCAGTACTTC. It codes for CASSLVQGAYEQYF.

This clone was seen only once. The chain couples TRBV4-1 to TRBJ1-6; D unclear. V shed 5 bases and J shed 8 bases, with 16 bases lying between them. The length of the CDR3 is 15 residues. CDR1 and CDR2 from the germline V gene are MGHRA and YSYEKL. CDR3 sequence reads: CASSSVEGMDSPLHF. The CDR3 coding sequence is TGCGCCAGCAGCTCGGTGGAGGGTATGGATTCACCCCTCCACTTT.

The J gene is TRBJ1-4, the V gene TRBV9, with a possible D match to TRBD1 (6 bases). V was trimmed by 3 bases and J by 7 bases, leaving 19 bases between them. The CDR3 consists of 16 residues. Germline V lookup: CDR1 SGDLS, CDR2 YYNGEE. Here the CDR3 DNA reads TGTGCCAGCAGCGCCACTTCACAGGGACCTGGTGAAAAACTGTTTTTT. This translates into CASSATSQGPGEKLFF. The variable domain in full, completed from reference TRBV9 and TRBJ1-4, reads DSGVTQTPKHLITATGQRVTLRCSPRSGDLSVYWYQQSLDQGLQFLIQYYNGEERAKGNILERFSAQQFPDLHSELNLSSLELGDSALYFCASSATSQGPGEKLFFGSGTQLSVL.

The rearrangement uses TRBV19 and TRBJ2-7, with D perhaps matching TRBD2 (6 bases). Germline CDR1 reads LNHDA; CDR2 reads SQIVND (reference sequence). The CDR3 runs to 14 residues. Between the trimmed V and J ends, which lost 0 bases and 3 bases, there was a span of 9 bases. CDR3: CASSIDAGLYEQYF. CDR3 bases: TGTGCCAGTAGTATAGACGCGGGACTCTACGAGCAGTACTTC.

V gene TRBV5-1 combines with J gene TRBJ2-7; D is possibly TRBD2 (5 bases). The CDR3 is 16 residues long. Trimming took off 1 base at V and 3 bases at J, with 17 bases between the two ends. The V gene's germline CDR1 is SGHRS and CDR2 YFSETQ. The CDR3 here is CASSLISERAVYEQYF. Here the CDR3 DNA reads TGCGCCAGCAGCTTGATCAGTGAGAGGGCGGTCTACGAGCAGTACTTC. Full variable domain (rest looked up from reference TRBV5-1 and TRBJ2-7): KAGVTQTPRYLIKTRGQQVTLSCSPISGHRSVSWYQQTPGQGLQFLFEYFSETQRNKGNFPGRFSGRQFSNSRSEMNVSTLELGDSALYLCASSLISERAVYEQYFGPGTRLTVT.

This chain connects TRBV7-3 to TRBJ1-4, with 9 nucleotides matching TRBD1. This CDR3 spans 15 amino acids. The J segment lost 5 bases and the V segment lost 5 bases, leaving 6 bases of the junction unmatched. CDR1 is SGHTA, CDR2 FQGTGA, per germline. The CDR3 DNA reads TGTGCCAGCAGCCCACAGGGGGCGGCGAATGAAAAACTGTTTTTT. Encoded protein: CASSPQGAANEKLFF.

The V and J genes are TRBV9 and TRBJ1-5; possibly TRBD1 for D (6 bases). Trimming removed 0 bases at V and 4 bases at J, with 8 bases between. From germline, CDR1 is SGDLS and CDR2 YYNGEE. This CDR3 is built from 14 residues. The CDR3 DNA follows: TGTGCCAGCAGCGTAGCAGGGGTTAATCAGCCCCAGCATTTT. Residues: CASSVAGVNQPQHF. Based on the CDR3 plus reference TRBV9 and TRBJ1-5, the full variable domain is DSGVTQTPKHLITATGQRVTLRCSPRSGDLSVYWYQQSLDQGLQFLIQYYNGEERAKGNILERFSAQQFPDLHSELNLSSLELGDSALYFCASSVAGVNQPQHFGDGTRLSIL.

The chain employs TRBV10-3 and TRBJ2-2, with 9 bases matching TRBD2. With V trimmed by 7 bases and J by 4 bases, 10 bases remained unmatched. Germline V CDR1 and CDR2: ENHRY, SYGVKD. This CDR3 spans 16 amino acids. CDR3 amino acids: CAIKEGAGGVTGELFF. The CDR3 region has the DNA TGTGCCATCAAGGAAGGGGCGGGAGGGGTCACCGGGGAGCTGTTTTTT.

This chain connects TRBV28 to TRBJ1-5; D is unresolved. Germline CDR1 MDHEN, CDR2 SYDVKM. This CDR3 spans 16 amino acids. The V and J ends lost 6 bases and 6 bases respectively, with 21 bases between them. CDR3: CASSPGIQIRGQPQHF. CDR3 sequence (DNA): TGTGCCAGCAGCCCTGGAATCCAGATACGGGGTCAGCCCCAGCATTTT. Full variable domain (missing parts from reference TRBV28 and TRBJ1-5): DVKVTQSSRYLVKRTGEKVFLECVQDMDHENMFWYRQDPGLGLRLIYFSYDVKMKEKGDIPEGYSVSREKKERFSLILESASTNQTSMYLCASSPGIQIRGQPQHFGDGTRLSIL.

This rearrangement joins TRBV27 to TRBJ2-1; 14 bases are a match to TRBD2. V trimming: 3 bases; J trimming: 9 bases; junction bases outside the gene matches: 4. From germline, CDR1 is MNHEY and CDR2 SMNVEV (reference sequence). This CDR3 has 15 amino acids. In DNA, the CDR3 is TGTGCCAGCAGTTTCTCGACTAGCGGGGGGGGTGAGCAGTTCTTC. Its translation: CASSFSTSGGGEQFF.

The V call is TRBV2, the J call TRBJ2-5; D is unresolved. Germline CDR1 and CDR2: SNHLY and FYNNEI. V was cut by 0 bases and J by 5 bases, with 4 bases left in between. This CDR3 has 12 amino acids. The CDR3 reads CASSEAAETQYF. DNA of the CDR3: TGTGCCAGCAGTGAAGCAGCGGAGACCCAGTACTTC.

This clone has only one observation. Distinct nucleotide sequences in the sample also encode this CDR3. CDR3 DNA: TGTGCCAGCAGCTTAGGACAGAACCAAGAGACCCAGTACTTC. Protein product: CASSLGQNQETQYF. V gene TRBV5-4 combines with J gene TRBJ2-5; tentative D call: TRBD1 (6 bases). The CDR3 is made up of 14 amino acids. The germline gives CDR1 SGHNT, CDR2 YYREEE (reference sequence). The ends were cut back, 2 bases at V and 0 bases at J, with 8 bases in the middle.

In DNA form, the CDR3 reads TGTGCCAGCAGCTTAGGCGGCCAGGGCCGATATCAGCCCCAGCATTTT. Its translation: CASSLGGQGRYQPQHF. V usage is TRBV7-9 and J usage is TRBJ1-5, with a possible D match to TRBD1 (5 bases). Deletions cut 1 base from V and 5 bases from J, with 15 bases between. Germline loops: CDR1 SEHNR, CDR2 FQNEAQ (reference sequence). CDR3 length: 16 residues.